The sequence of this T cell receptor (beta chain) was determined in a study of cytomegalovirus exposure and HLA in healthy donors. CDR1 is SGHNT and CDR2 is YENEEA in the germline V gene. The length of the CDR3 is 13 residues. Trimming removed 5 bases from V and 1 base from J, with 9 bases in between. The PCR was carried out with 60 Vbeta primers and 13 Jbeta primers. The table came from immunoSEQ multiplex PCR; TCRdb's copy has only in-frame clones and leaves some out. The sample records 140,000 to 150,000 clones, 68% being singletons. The source material was PBMCs. The chain has TRBV11-3 and TRBJ2-7, with D possibly matching TRBD2 (5 bases). This sequence originates from a man aged 55 to 69 in good health and CMV-seronegative. The CDR3 nucleotides read TGTGCCAGCAGCGCCCGGACTTCCTACGAGCAGTACTTC. Translating gives CASSARTSYEQYF. Combining the CDR3 with reference TRBV11-3 and TRBJ2-7 gives the whole variable domain EAGVVQSPRYKIIEKKQPVAFWCNPISGHNTLYWYLQNLGQGPELLIRYENEEAVDDSQLPKDRFSAERLKGVDSTLKIQPAELGDSAVYLCASSARTSYEQYFGPGTRLTVT.